The 13 T cell receptor beta chains given below trace back to one sample, sequenced in a study of blood T cell repertoires in COVID-19. Method: immunoSEQ multiplex PCR; TCRdb's copy keeps in-frame clones and lacks some. The sample contains about 87,000 clones, roughly 88% of which appear only once. The sample comprised peripheral blood. The receptors derive from a woman aged 80 or over with COVID-19, enrolled during active disease.

The V and J genes are TRBV6-6 and TRBJ2-3; D uncertain. CDR1 MNHNY and CDR2 SVGAGI come from the germline V gene (reference sequence). V lost 5 bases and J lost 4, with 7 bases in between. This CDR3 region has 12 residues. DNA for the CDR3: TGTGCCAGCAGTATTATTTCAGATACGCAGTATTTT. Protein: CASSIISDTQYF.

J is TRBJ2-3 and V is TRBV9; possible D gene TRBD2, 5 bases. The V end was cut by 2 bases, the J end by 4 bases, with 8 bases between. The V gene's germline CDR1 is SGDLS and CDR2 YYNGEE. There are 13 residues in the CDR3. In DNA form, the CDR3 reads TGTGCCAGCAGCGTGGCTAGCTCAGATACGCAGTATTTT. This encodes CASSVASSDTQYF.

This clone was observed a single time. The chain links TRBV5-1 to TRBJ1-2; 7 nucleotides match TRBD1. Germline V CDR1 and CDR2: SGHRS, YFSETQ. Trimming cost V 4 bases and J 2 bases; bases outside gene matches: 2. The CDR3 loop spans 13 amino acids. The DNA of the CDR3 is TGCGCCAGCAGCGTGGGACAGAACTATGGCTACACCTTC. This translates into CASSVGQNYGYTF.

The chain is built from TRBV3-1 (or the pseudogene TRBV3-2) and TRBJ2-5; TRBD1 matches 11 bases. Germline CDR1 and CDR2: LGHDT and YNNKEL (reference sequence). The junction had 4 bases not matched to a gene; V was cut back by 2 bases and J by 5 bases. CDR3 length equals 15 residues. For the CDR3, the DNA is TGTGCCAGCAGCCAATGGACAGGGGGCGCGGAGACCCAGTACTTC. Its protein product is CASSQWTGGAETQYF.

The chain joins TRBV6-5 to TRBJ2-1; D is perhaps TRBD2 (5 bases). Trimming cost V 6 bases and J 5 bases, with 11 bases left between them. Germline loops: CDR1 MNHEY, CDR2 SVGAGI. The CDR3 spans 13 residues. The CDR3 loop is CASSLTEDNEQFF. DNA of the CDR3: TGTGCCAGCAGCCTTACGGAGGACAATGAGCAGTTCTTC.

The chain employs TRBV7-2 and TRBJ1-2; D is perhaps TRBD1 (6 bases). The CDR3 sequence is 17 residues long. Germline CDR1 and CDR2: SGHTA and FQGNSA. The ends were cut back, 5 bases at V and 3 bases at J, with 22 bases in the middle. The CDR3 protein is CASSQEGWQGLYYGYTF. The CDR3 DNA is TGTGCCAGCAGCCAAGAGGGTTGGCAGGGGCTCTACTATGGCTACACCTTC. The full variable domain, with the rest looked up from reference TRBV7-2 and TRBJ1-2, is GAGVSQSPSNKVTEKGKDVELRCDPISGHTALYWYRQSLGQGLEFLIYFQGNSAPDKSGLPSDRFSAERTGGSVSTLTIQRTQQEDSAVYLCASSQEGWQGLYYGYTFGSGTRLTVV.

The CDR3 protein is CASSYPGTGNEKLFF. The CDR3 nucleotides read TGTGCCAGCAGTTACCCCGGGACAGGGAATGAAAAACTGTTTTTT. J is TRBJ1-4 and V is TRBV6-5; 9 nucleotides align to TRBD1. Looked up from germline, CDR1 is MNHEY and CDR2 is SVGAGI. Trimming took 2 bases from V and 5 from J; bases not matched to a gene: 3. The CDR3 contains 15 residues.

The CDR3 DNA sequence: TGTGCCAGTAGAGCTACTGTCGGGGGGCGCGGACAGCCCCAGCATTTT. Protein product: CASRATVGGRGQPQHF. The chain couples TRBV19 to TRBJ1-5; TRBD1 might be the D (6 bases). V lost 6 bases, J lost 7 bases, and 22 bases lay in between. The CDR3 spans 16 residues. Germline V gene lookup returns CDR1 LNHDA and CDR2 SQIVND (reference sequence).

The chain uses TRBV29-1 and TRBJ2-1; no clear D. The CDR3 is 13 amino acids. V was trimmed by 6 bases and J by 3 bases, leaving 12 bases between them. Germline V gives CDR1 SQVTM, CDR2 ANQGSEA. The CDR3, as DNA: TGCAGCGTCCCTTTATTCGGCTACAATGAGCAGTTCTTC. Protein sequence: CSVPLFGYNEQFF.

This clone was seen just once. The CDR3 DNA reads as TGTGCCAGCAGCCCCCAGGTGGGGGCAGTCTATGGCTACACCTTC. It translates to CASSPQVGAVYGYTF. The chain employs TRBV5-5 and TRBJ1-2, with a weak D call TRBD1 (6 bases). Deletions cut 4 bases from V and 4 bases from J, with 17 bases between. CDR1 and CDR2 from the germline V gene are SGHKS and YYEKEE (reference sequence). This CDR3 is 15 amino acids long.

V usage is TRBV19 and J usage is TRBJ2-1, with 10 bases lining up with TRBD1. The CDR3 length is 15 residues. CDR1 LNHDA and CDR2 SQIVND come from the germline V gene (reference sequence). Trimming removed 6 bases from V and 8 bases from J; junction bases left unmatched: 10. The CDR3: CASRPPGQGIHEQFF. CDR3 DNA sequence: TGTGCCAGTAGGCCACCGGGACAGGGGATCCATGAGCAGTTCTTC. The full variable domain, rest sourced from reference TRBV19 and TRBJ2-1, is DGGITQSPKYLFRKEGQNVTLSCEQNLNHDAMYWYRQDPGQGLRLIYYSQIVNDFQKGDIAEGYSVSREKKESFPLTVTSAQKNPTAFYLCASRPPGQGIHEQFFGPGTRLTVL.

V usage is TRBV21-1 and J usage is TRBJ2-7; the table's D call TRBD2 went unverified against the DNA. TRBV21-1 is noted as a pseudogene. The CDR3 has 17 amino acids. The CDR3 sequence: CASSKGYSGGYSYEQYF. The CDR3 region has the DNA TGTGCCAGCAGCAAAGGTTATAGCGGGGGATACTCCTACGAGCAGTACTTC.

The chain uses TRBV4-1 and TRBJ2-6; no clear D gene. With 0 bases removed from V and 4 bases from J, the gap between germline ends came to 4 bases. CDR1 and CDR2 (germline): MGHRA, YSYEKL. This CDR3 comprises 14 residues. CDR3 DNA sequence: TGCGCCAGCAGCCAAGACCGGGGGGCCAACGTCCTGACTTTC. Protein sequence: CASSQDRGANVLTF.